This TCR beta chain originates from a study of T cells in Graves' hyperthyroidism and ophthalmopathy. Findings and caveats of the study: Clonotypes that were expanded in thyroid above 0.001 mostly appeared in blood too.

This clonotype has only a few counts. Its antigen is not identified. Amplification of TCR beta CDR3 regions used RNA as the template. HTBI primers drove first-round RT-PCR of the TCR CDR3. TCRdb recomputed calls from the multiplex PCR reads with MiXCR, one row per CDR3 protein. The sample includes hundreds of thousands of distinct CDR3 sequences, just over 45% of them seen just once. The germline V gene encodes CDR1 SEHNR and CDR2 FQNEAQ (reference sequence). The CDR3 has 12 residues. V shed 8 bases and J shed 4 bases, with 9 bases lying between them. Sequenced material: peripheral blood or thyroid tissue (not recorded which). The chain joins TRBV7-9 to TRBJ1-5; D gene unclear. This TCR was recovered from a woman aged 18-35 years with Graves' hyperthyroidism. Here the CDR3 reads CASRHGNQPQHF. DNA of the CDR3: TGTGCCAGCCGCCATGGGAATCAGCCCCAGCATTTT.